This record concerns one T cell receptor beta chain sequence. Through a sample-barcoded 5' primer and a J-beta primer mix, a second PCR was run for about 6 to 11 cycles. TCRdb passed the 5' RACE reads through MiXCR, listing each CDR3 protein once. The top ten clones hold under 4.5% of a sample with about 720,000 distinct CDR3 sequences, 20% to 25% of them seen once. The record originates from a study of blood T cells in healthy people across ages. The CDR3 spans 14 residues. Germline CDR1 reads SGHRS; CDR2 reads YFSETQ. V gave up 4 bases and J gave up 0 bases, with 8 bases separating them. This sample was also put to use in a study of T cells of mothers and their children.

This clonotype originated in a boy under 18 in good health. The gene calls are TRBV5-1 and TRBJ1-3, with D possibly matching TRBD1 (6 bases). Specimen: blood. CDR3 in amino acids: CASSEGDSGNTIYF. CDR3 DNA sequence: TGCGCCAGCAGCGAGGGGGACTCTGGAAACACCATATATTTT.